The clone carrying this T cell receptor beta chain was counted a single time. The data stem from a study of blood T cell repertoires in COVID-19. Study as a whole: Samples came from the United States, Italy and Spain, spanning acute and convalescent COVID-19. Sources were T cells, B-cell-depleted T cells, or PBMCs; the material itself was cDNA or gDNA.

CDR3 length: 17 amino acids. Germline CDR1 reads SGHTA; CDR2 reads FQGNSA. Trimming took 1 base from V and 3 from J; bases not matched to a gene: 10. Per the original methods: Cell counts per sample came from amplifying reference gene primers. Produced via immunoSEQ multiplex PCR; TCRdb's table is partial and in-frame only. That table gives V, J and clone size, and the DNA gave D and trimming. The sample records under 250,000 clones, 70% to 90% being singletons. The sequencing input was peripheral blood. The clonotype comes from a man aged 18 to 30 with active or convalescent COVID-19. The chain uses TRBV7-2 and TRBJ2-3; 7 nucleotides match TRBD2. In DNA form, the CDR3 reads TGTGCCAGCAGCTTAGAAGCGGGCGGGAGAAAAACAGATACGCAGTATTTT. It encodes CASSLEAGGRKTDTQYF.